Below are 18 T cell receptor beta chains sequenced from a single sample in a study of blood T cell repertoires in COVID-19. Clones were sequenced by immunoSEQ multiplex PCR, and TCRdb holds only the in-frame ones, with some missing. This table holds about 260,000 clones, over 75% found once. The sequenced material came from peripheral blood. The receptors were gathered from a woman in her sixties or seventies with COVID-19, enrolled during active disease.

This chain uses TRBV27 with TRBJ2-1, with D possibly matching TRBD1 (5 bases). V was cut by 5 bases and J by 2 bases, with 19 bases left in between. CDR1 and CDR2 from the germline V gene are MNHEY and SMNVEV (reference sequence). CDR3 length: 17 residues. The CDR3 here is CASSPWPSLGPYNEQFF. Here the CDR3 DNA reads TGTGCCAGCAGTCCCTGGCCATCTTTGGGGCCCTACAATGAGCAGTTCTTC.

The chain couples TRBV28 to TRBJ1-5, with 9 nucleotides matching TRBD1. The germline CDR1 and CDR2 sequences are MDHEN and SYDVKM. The ends lost 5 bases at V and 3 bases at J; junction bases unmatched: 2. The CDR3 runs 14 residues. The CDR3 nucleotides read TGTGCCAGCAGTAGGACAGGGGCCAATCAGCCCCAGCATTTT. Protein: CASSRTGANQPQHF.

The J gene is TRBJ1-2, the V gene TRBV5-4, with 8 positions matching TRBD1. Germline V CDR1 and CDR2: SGHNT, YYREEE (reference sequence). V shed 0 bases, J shed 7 bases, and the junction held 5 bases outside the gene matches. This CDR3 contains 14 residues. CDR3 DNA: TGTGCCAGCAGCTTGGCAGGGGGCTTCCCTGGCTACACCTTC. Protein product: CASSLAGGFPGYTF.

This clone was counted a single time. This chain links TRBV29-1 with TRBJ2-7; 11 nucleotides line up with TRBD1. V lost 7 bases and J lost 1; bases outside the gene matches: 6. This CDR3 region has 14 residues. From germline, CDR1 is SQVTM and CDR2 ANQGSEA. The CDR3 region has the DNA TGCAGCGCGACCGGGACAGGGGGGTCCTACGAGCAGTACTTC. Protein product: CSATGTGGSYEQYF.

There are a few counts of this clone. The genes are TRBV6-5 and TRBJ1-2; D gene ambiguous. Germline values: CDR1 MNHEY, CDR2 SVGAGI. The ends were cut back, 0 bases at V and 6 bases at J, with 11 bases in the middle. This CDR3 comprises 14 residues. DNA for the CDR3: TGTGCCAGCAGTTACTCTAGCACCTTCGATGGCTACACCTTC. It specifies CASSYSSTFDGYTF.

The rearrangement uses TRBV30 and TRBJ2-1; 8 positions agree with TRBD1. V lost 6 bases and J lost 7; bases outside the gene matches: 11. The CDR3 runs to 14 residues. CDR1 GTSNPN and CDR2 SVGIG come from the germline V gene (reference sequence). CDR3 protein: CACLRQGQANEQFF. CDR3 coding DNA: TGTGCCTGCCTGAGGCAGGGACAGGCAAATGAGCAGTTCTTC.

The gene calls are TRBV3-1 (or the pseudogene TRBV3-2) and TRBJ2-7, with TRBD2 identical over 7 bases. Germline CDR1 reads LGHDT; CDR2 reads YNNKEL (reference sequence). This CDR3 has 15 residues. The trim removed 0 bases at V and 5 bases at J, leaving 7 bases unmatched. The DNA of the CDR3 is TGTGCCAGCAGCCAAGAAGGCGGGAGCCTGGACGAGCAGTACTTC. Translation: CASSQEGGSLDEQYF.

This clone has a single count. The chain combines TRBV19 with TRBJ2-1, with 8 bases that match TRBD1. The junction had 1 base not matched to a gene; V was cut back by 4 bases and J by 2 bases. The CDR3 is 14 residues long. Germline CDR1 is LNHDA and CDR2 is SQIVND (reference sequence). The DNA of the CDR3 is TGTGCCAGTAGTACCAGGGGGCCCTACAATGAGCAGTTCTTC. Translation gives CASSTRGPYNEQFF.

Worth noting for this clone: The same CDR3 also results from other DNA sequences found in this sample. The rearrangement joins TRBV28 to TRBJ1-2; the D is unclear. V lost 2 bases, J lost 5 bases, and 6 bases lay in between. Germline V lookup: CDR1 MDHEN, CDR2 SYDVKM. The CDR3 runs 12 residues. The CDR3 DNA follows: TGTGCCAGCAGTTTAAGAGATTATGGCTACACCTTC. As protein: CASSLRDYGYTF.

V usage is TRBV19 and J usage is TRBJ2-3; D remains unclear. This CDR3 comprises 17 residues. V lost 7 bases to trimming and J lost 1 base, with 21 bases between them. CDR1 and CDR2 from the germline V gene are LNHDA and SQIVND (reference sequence). This chain's CDR3 is CASNPPQSPLGTDTQYF. Written as DNA, the CDR3 is TGTGCCAGTAATCCCCCTCAGTCCCCCCTCGGCACAGATACGCAGTATTTT.

V is TRBV3-1 (or the pseudogene TRBV3-2) and J is TRBJ1-1, with D maybe TRBD1 (6 bases). Germline CDR1 and CDR2: LGHDT and YNNKEL (reference sequence). V shed 2 bases and J shed 2 bases, with 9 bases lying between them. This CDR3 has 14 residues. CDR3 bases: TGTGCCAGCAGCCAACAGGGGATAAACACTGAAGCTTTCTTT. As protein: CASSQQGINTEAFF.

The V and J genes are TRBV30 and TRBJ1-5; D might be TRBD1 (5 bases). The CDR3 covers 13 residues. Per germline, CDR1 GTSNPN and CDR2 SVGIG (reference sequence). V was clipped by 1 base and J by 4 bases, with 8 bases between them. CDR3 DNA sequence: TGTGCCTGGAGTGGAGACAGAAATCAGCCCCAGCATTTT. Translation: CAWSGDRNQPQHF.

The CDR3 coding sequence is TGTGCCAGCAGCTTCTCTGAGTCAAGGGGTGAGCAGTACTTC. The encoded protein is CASSFSESRGEQYF. The chain recombines TRBV11-2 with TRBJ2-7, with D perhaps TRBD1 (5 bases). The germline gives CDR1 SGHAT, CDR2 FQNNGV. V was clipped by 3 bases and J by 7 bases, with 16 bases between them. This CDR3 is 14 amino acids long.

The V and J genes are TRBV28 and TRBJ1-5; TRBD1 might be the D (5 bases). Deletions cut 4 bases from V and 9 bases from J, with 19 bases between. This CDR3 comprises 15 residues. CDR1 MDHEN and CDR2 SYDVKM come from the germline V gene. The CDR3 DNA follows: TGTGCCAGCAGTTCCCCGGGGAGGGGCGACGCGCCCCAGCATTTT. This translates into CASSSPGRGDAPQHF.

This clone was detected ten times or more. The chain uses TRBV29-1 and TRBJ2-7; D not certain. The CDR3 consists of 15 residues. V was clipped by 5 bases and J by 2 bases, with 19 bases between them. Per germline, CDR1 SQVTM and CDR2 ANQGSEA. The CDR3 coding sequence is TGCAGCGTTATATTGGATCCAACGAGGACCTACGAGCAGTACTTC. This translates into CSVILDPTRTYEQYF.

The gene calls are TRBV11-2 and TRBJ2-1; perhaps TRBD2 as D (5 bases). V shed 1 base and J shed 10 bases, with 8 bases lying between them. There are 12 residues in the CDR3. Germline CDR1 reads SGHAT; CDR2 reads FQNNGV. CDR3 loop: CASSLVTGEQFF. For the CDR3, the DNA is TGTGCCAGCAGCTTAGTAACGGGAGAGCAGTTCTTC.

This clone has just a few counts. J is TRBJ1-1 and V is TRBV5-4; 8 bases agree with TRBD1. Germline V gives CDR1 SGHNT, CDR2 YYREEE (reference sequence). V dropped 4 bases and J dropped 5; count of bases not matched to a gene: 10. The CDR3 runs to 15 residues. Here the CDR3 reads CASSPRQGLGTEAFF. The DNA of the CDR3 is TGTGCCAGCAGCCCCAGACAGGGGTTGGGGACTGAAGCTTTCTTT.

The V and J genes are TRBV28 and TRBJ1-4; the D gene is possibly TRBD1 (5 bases). The V end lost 5 bases, the J end lost 3 bases, and 13 bases lay between the germline ends. This CDR3 has 15 amino acids. Germline loops: CDR1 MDHEN, CDR2 SYDVKM. The CDR3 sequence is CASSPAGRANEKLFF. DNA of the CDR3: TGTGCCAGCAGTCCCGCAGGGAGGGCTAATGAAAAACTGTTTTTT.